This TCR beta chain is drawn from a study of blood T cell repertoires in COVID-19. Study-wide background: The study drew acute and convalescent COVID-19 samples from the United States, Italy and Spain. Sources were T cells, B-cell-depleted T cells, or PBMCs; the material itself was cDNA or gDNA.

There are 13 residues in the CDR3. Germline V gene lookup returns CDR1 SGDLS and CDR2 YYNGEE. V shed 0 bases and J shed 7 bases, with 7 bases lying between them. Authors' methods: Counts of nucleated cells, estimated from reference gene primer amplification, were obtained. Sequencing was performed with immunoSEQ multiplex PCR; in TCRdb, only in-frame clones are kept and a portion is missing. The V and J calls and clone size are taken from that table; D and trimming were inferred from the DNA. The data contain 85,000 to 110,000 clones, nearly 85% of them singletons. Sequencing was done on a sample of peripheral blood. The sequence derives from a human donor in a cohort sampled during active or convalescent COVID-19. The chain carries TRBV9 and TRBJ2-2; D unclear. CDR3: CASSVDPSGELFF. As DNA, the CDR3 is TGTGCCAGCAGCGTAGACCCGAGCGGGGAGCTGTTTTTT.